The source of this T cell receptor (beta chain) is a study of OX40 agonist ivuxolimab in advanced cancers. The CDR3 consists of 13 residues. V dropped 7 bases and J dropped 1 base, with 10 bases sitting between them. Germline V gene data show CDR1 as MNHEY and CDR2 as SVGAGI. Method: immunoSEQ multiplex PCR; TCRdb's copy keeps in-frame clones and lacks some. Of under 200,000 clones in the sample, under 95% were seen once. The source was CD4+ or CD8+ T cells sorted from blood, collected in a trial of the OX40 agonist ivuxolimab. This TCR derives from an adult with an advanced solid tumor such as melanoma, head and neck, liver or kidney cancer. This rearrangement joins TRBV6-5 to TRBJ1-1, with D possibly matching TRBD1 (5 bases). The CDR3 spells CASISDKNTEAFF. In nucleotides, the CDR3 is TGTGCCAGCATTTCGGACAAGAACACTGAAGCTTTCTTT.